This note documents a single T cell receptor (beta chain) sequence. V was trimmed by 5 bases and J by 0 bases, leaving 14 bases between them. The CDR3 is 15 residues long. Germline V CDR1 and CDR2: MNHEY, SVGAGI. The sample originates from a study of shared clonotypes between healthy human individuals. Sequenced by immunoSEQ multiplex PCR; TCRdb stores in-frame clones only, minus some. The sample carries millions of clones, roughly 95% recorded once. The chain recombines TRBV6-5 with TRBJ2-7; D call uncertain. The receptor comes from a man aged 18-30 years in good health. Source material: naive CD4+ T cells sorted from blood. The subset was: CD45RA+ positively selected. The CDR3 spells CASSPTLADSYEQYF. The CDR3 DNA reads TGTGCCAGCAGTCCTACTTTGGCGGACTCCTACGAGCAGTACTTC.